This T cell receptor (beta chain) was recorded in a study of blood T cell repertoires in COVID-19 (dated by TCRdb to the early 2020s). Study-wide context: The collaborator samples originated in the United States, Italy and Spain and spanned the acute and convalescent phases of COVID-19. Deeply sampled blood TCRbeta repertoires from subjects exposed to, actively infected with, or recovered from COVID-19 were included in the dataset. The sample metadata nearly always contained a de-identified subject ID, COVID-19 status, age in years and sex. HLA class I and class II types, where available, came from metadata supplied by the sample provider rather than from assay-based typing. The samples were drawn from the first 160 participants of the ongoing ImmuneRACE study and from 1,200 or so subjects provided by 6 global collaborators. The repertoires were made available in a free public database intended to serve as a resource for research on the immune response to SARS-CoV-2. The material from the prospective study consisted of cDNA or gDNA derived from T cells, B-cell-depleted T cells, or PBMCs.

The collaborating institutions used their own protocols to collect whole blood in K2EDTA tubes. Collaborator samples were shipped for TCRbeta analysis as frozen whole blood, isolated PBMCs, or DNA extracted from either sample type. Broader findings and caveats from the paper: How much clinical and demographic metadata was included differed by source and by participant, and the metadata was provided uncurated.

V was cut back by 3 bases and J by 2 bases, leaving a gap of 11 bases between them. The germline V gene sets CDR1 to SGHTA and CDR2 to FQGNSA. Measured from the cysteine to the phenylalanine, the CDR3 is 14 residues long. Of all the DNA, just the CDR3 is kept, 42 bases in frame from base 1. In its sample, this clone was seen once. Its antigen target is currently unknown. One base away there is no much larger clone; base qualities are not given. TCRbeta CDR3 regions were amplified from genomic DNA by means of the immunoSEQ Assay, a bias-controlled multiplex PCR. In the source study's methods: The number of nucleated cells in each sample was estimated by amplification of reference gene primers within the assay. Sequence reads were collapsed and filtered to measure the absolute abundance of every unique TCRbeta CDR3 rearrangement. For each sample, productive Simpson clonality was calculated as the square root of Simpson's diversity index across productive rearrangements. TCRdb's version of the immuneACCESS table is confined to in-frame rearrangements and falls short of the full clone set. An unresolved V gene accounts for under half of the shortfall where checked; the remainder is of unknown origin. V and J calls and clone size are as listed in that table; D and trimming were resolved from the DNA. For this sample the table gives about 670,000 clones, of which 85% to 90% were detected only once. The ten largest clones represent about 0.26% of the sample.

The V and J segments used are TRBV7-2 and TRBJ2-7, and possibly TRBD1, on 6 matching bases. This receptor was obtained from a young woman with acute or convalescent COVID-19. Sample: peripheral blood. In nucleotide form, the sequence is TGTGCCAGCAGCTTTCAACAGGGCACCTACGAGCAGTACTTC. It specifies CASSFQQGTYEQYF. Outside the CDR3, residues come from the reference TRBV7-2 and TRBJ2-7 proteins, so the full variable domain is: GAGVSQSPSNKVTEKGKDVELRCDPISGHTALYWYRQSLGQGLEFLIYFQGNSAPDKSGLPSDRFSAERTGGSVSTLTIQRTQQEDSAVYLCASSFQQGTYEQYFGPGTRLTVT.